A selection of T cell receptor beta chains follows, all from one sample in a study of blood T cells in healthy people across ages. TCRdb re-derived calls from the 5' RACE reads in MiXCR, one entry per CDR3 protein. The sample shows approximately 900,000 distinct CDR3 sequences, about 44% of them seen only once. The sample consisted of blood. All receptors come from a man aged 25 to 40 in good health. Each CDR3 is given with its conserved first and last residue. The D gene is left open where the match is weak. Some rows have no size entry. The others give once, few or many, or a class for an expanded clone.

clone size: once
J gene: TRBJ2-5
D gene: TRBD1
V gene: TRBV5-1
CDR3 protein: CASSLSIWTGMLQETQYF
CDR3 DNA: TGCGCCAGCAGCTTGAGTATTTGGACAGGGATGCTGCAAGAGACCCAGTACTTC

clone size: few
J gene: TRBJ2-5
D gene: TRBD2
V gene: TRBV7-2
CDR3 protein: CASSRTSGTQETQYF
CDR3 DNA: TGTGCCAGCAGCCGTACTAGCGGGACACAAGAGACCCAGTACTTC

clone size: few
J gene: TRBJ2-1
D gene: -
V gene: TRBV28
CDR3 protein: CASGGQTGGEQFF
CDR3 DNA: TGTGCCAGTGGGGGACAGACGGGAGGTGAGCAGTTCTTC

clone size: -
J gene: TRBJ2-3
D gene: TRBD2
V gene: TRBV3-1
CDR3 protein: CASTLRGLERDTQYF
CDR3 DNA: TGTGCCAGCACCCTGAGGGGACTAGAAAGAGATACGCAGTATTTT

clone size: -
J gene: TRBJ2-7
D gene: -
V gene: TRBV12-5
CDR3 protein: CASGLGGLPYNEQYF
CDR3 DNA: TGTGCTAGTGGTTTGGGAGGGCTTCCCTACAATGAGCAGTACTTC

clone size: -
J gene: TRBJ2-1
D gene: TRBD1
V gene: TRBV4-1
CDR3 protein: CASSQDRGEVYEQFF
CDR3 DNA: TGCGCCAGCAGCCAGGACAGGGGCGAGGTGTATGAGCAGTTCTTC

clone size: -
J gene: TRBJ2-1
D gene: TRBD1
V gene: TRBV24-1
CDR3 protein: CATSEGQGPHNEQFF
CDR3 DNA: TGTGCCACCAGTGAGGGACAGGGCCCACACAATGAGCAGTTCTTC

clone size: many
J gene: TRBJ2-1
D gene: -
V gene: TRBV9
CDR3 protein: CASSVDYNEQFF
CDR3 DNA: TGTGCCAGCAGCGTAGATTACAATGAGCAGTTCTTC

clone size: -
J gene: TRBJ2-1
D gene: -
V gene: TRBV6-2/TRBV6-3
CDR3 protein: CASSYEGLGDNEQFF
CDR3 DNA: TGTGCCAGCAGTTACGAGGGATTGGGCGACAATGAGCAGTTCTTC

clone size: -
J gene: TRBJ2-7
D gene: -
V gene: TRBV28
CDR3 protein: CASSLEGRQYF
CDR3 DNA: TGTGCCAGCAGTTTAGAGGGGAGGCAGTACTTC

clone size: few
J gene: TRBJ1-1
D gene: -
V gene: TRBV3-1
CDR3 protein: CASSQLDITEAFF
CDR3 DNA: TGTGCCAGCAGCCAGCTGGACATCACTGAAGCTTTCTTT

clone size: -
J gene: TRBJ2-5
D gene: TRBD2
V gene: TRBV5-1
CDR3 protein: CASSGAIGGYQETQYF
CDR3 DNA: TGCGCCAGCAGCGGGGCTATCGGGGGGTACCAAGAGACCCAGTACTTC

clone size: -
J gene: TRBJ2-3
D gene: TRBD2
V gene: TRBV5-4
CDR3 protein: CASSLAGGGYTDTQYF
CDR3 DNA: TGTGCCAGCAGCTTGGCCGGGGGGGGCTACACAGATACGCAGTATTTT

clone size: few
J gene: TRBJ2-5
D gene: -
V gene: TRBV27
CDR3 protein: CASTALGVGETQYF
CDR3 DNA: TGTGCCAGCACCGCTCTAGGGGTGGGAGAGACCCAGTACTTC

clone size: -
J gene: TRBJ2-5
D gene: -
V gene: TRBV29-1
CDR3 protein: CSVISGYQETQYF
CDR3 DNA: TGCAGCGTTATCAGCGGCTATCAAGAGACCCAGTACTTC

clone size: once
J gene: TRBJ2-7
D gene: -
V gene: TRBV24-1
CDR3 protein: CATSHSGAGEQYF
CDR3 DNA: TGTGCCACCAGTCACTCGGGAGCCGGCGAGCAGTACTTC

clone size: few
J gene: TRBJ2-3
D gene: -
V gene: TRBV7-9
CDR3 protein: CASSLGSTRTDTQYF
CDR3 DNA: TGTGCCAGCAGCTTAGGGTCAACCCGCACAGATACGCAGTATTTT

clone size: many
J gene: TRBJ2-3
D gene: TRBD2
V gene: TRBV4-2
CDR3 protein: CASSPGRSGGPSDTQYF
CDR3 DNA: TGTGCCAGCAGCCCCGGTCGAAGCGGGGGGCCCTCAGATACGCAGTATTTT

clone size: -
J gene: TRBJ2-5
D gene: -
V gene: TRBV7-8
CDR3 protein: CASSSEPIQETQYF
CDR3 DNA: TGTGCCAGCAGCTCTGAACCGATCCAAGAGACCCAGTACTTC

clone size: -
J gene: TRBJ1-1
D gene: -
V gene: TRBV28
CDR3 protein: CASRAPKLNTEAFF
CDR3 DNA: TGTGCCAGCAGAGCCCCGAAGCTGAACACTGAAGCTTTCTTT

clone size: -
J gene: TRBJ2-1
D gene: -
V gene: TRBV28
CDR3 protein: CASSGQAHFNEQFF
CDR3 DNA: TGTGCCAGCAGTGGTCAAGCGCACTTCAATGAGCAGTTCTTC

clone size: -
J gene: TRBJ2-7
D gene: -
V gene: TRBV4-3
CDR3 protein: CASSQGRREPYEQYF
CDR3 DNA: TGCGCCAGCAGCCAAGGTCGGCGGGAACCCTACGAGCAGTACTTC

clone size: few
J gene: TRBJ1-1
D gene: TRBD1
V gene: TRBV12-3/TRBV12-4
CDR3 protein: CASSHRDRDTEAFF
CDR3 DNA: TGTGCCAGCAGCCACCGGGACAGGGACACTGAAGCTTTCTTT

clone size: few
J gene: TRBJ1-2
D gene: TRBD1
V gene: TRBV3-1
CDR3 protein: CASSTPQGTRGYTF
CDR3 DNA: TGTGCCAGCAGCACACCACAGGGGACGCGGGGCTACACCTTC

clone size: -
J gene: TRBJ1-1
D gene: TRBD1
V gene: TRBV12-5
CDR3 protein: CASGLARQGNTEAFF
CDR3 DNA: TGTGCTAGTGGTTTGGCCCGACAGGGGAACACTGAAGCTTTCTTT

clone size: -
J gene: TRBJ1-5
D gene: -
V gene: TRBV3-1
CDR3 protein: CASSQRAGDNQPQHF
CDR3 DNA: TGTGCCAGCAGCCAGAGAGCAGGGGACAATCAGCCCCAGCATTTT

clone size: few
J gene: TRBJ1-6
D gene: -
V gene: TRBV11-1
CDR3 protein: CASSARLRGGYSPLHF
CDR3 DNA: TGTGCCAGCAGCGCTAGACTCCGAGGGGGGTACTCACCCCTCCACTTT